This T cell receptor beta chain was observed in a study of T cell changes during pregnancy in multiple sclerosis. Profiling relied on immunoSEQ multiplex PCR, and the TCRdb table lists in-frame clones only, not all of them. There are tens of thousands of clones in the sample; under 90% occur only once, and over 7.5% lies in the top ten. Germline CDR1 reads SEHNR; CDR2 reads FQNEAQ (reference sequence). Trimming removed 1 base from V and 4 bases from J, with 10 bases in between. The CDR3 consists of 14 residues. The sample here was peripheral blood, taken after pregnancy. This sequence was found in a female donor in good health, enrolled as a control in a pregnancy study. This rearrangement joins TRBV7-9 to TRBJ2-5; tentatively, D is TRBD2 (5 bases). Here the CDR3 DNA reads TGTGCCAGCAGCTTAGTTTCAGGAGGAGAGACCCAGTACTTC. It codes for CASSLVSGGETQYF.